This is a list of T cell receptor beta chains from one sample in a study of control samples from healthy donors and cancer patients. Here immunoSEQ multiplex PCR was the method, and the copy in TCRdb shows in-frame clones only, minus some. The sample shows approximately 100,000 clones, around 85% of them seen only once. Sequencing was done on a sample of blood. The receptors were sampled from a woman aged 35 to 49 in good health. The CDR3 runs from the conserved cysteine through the conserved F or W. A D gene is named only where the DNA matches it firmly. Only part of the rows carry a size: once, few, many, or a class if the clone is expanded.

abundance	v_gene	d_gene	j_gene	CDR3aa	CDR3nt
-	TRBV3-1/TRBV3-2	TRBD2	TRBJ2-3	CASSQSSGVIDTQYF	TGTGCCAGCAGCCAATCTAGCGGGGTTATAGATACGCAGTATTTT
few	TRBV10-3	TRBD2	TRBJ2-7	CATGLAGGPGQNF	TGTGCCACCGGACTAGCGGGGGGCCCGGGTCAAAACTTC
-	TRBV9	-	TRBJ1-2	CASSVRDTTNYGYTF	TGTGCCAGCAGCGTACGGGACACTACTAACTATGGCTACACCTTC
-	TRBV6-2/TRBV6-3	TRBD2	TRBJ2-4	CASSSGLVGAKNIQYF	TGTGCCAGCAGTTCGGGACTAGTAGGGGCCAAAAACATTCAGTACTTC
-	TRBV12-3/TRBV12-4	-	TRBJ1-2	CASSDGPYGYTF	TGTGCCAGCAGTGACGGACCCTATGGCTACACCTTC
-	TRBV10-1	TRBD1	TRBJ2-7	CASSEGQGSYEQYF	TGCGCCAGCAGTGAGGGACAGGGGTCCTACGAGCAGTACTTC
-	TRBV6-6	-	TRBJ1-4	CASSYPRDSEKLFF	TGTGCCAGCAGTTACCCTAGAGACAGCGAAAAACTGTTTTTT
-	TRBV10-3	-	TRBJ1-1	CAITTGGTEAFF	TGTGCCATCACCACGGGAGGGACTGAAGCTTTCTTT
-	TRBV30	TRBD2	TRBJ2-1	CAWRRGGDGEQFF	TGTGCCTGGAGGCGGGGGGGCGACGGGGAGCAGTTCTTC
-	TRBV7-9	TRBD1	TRBJ2-7	CASSPGGIPPYERYF	TGTGCCAGCAGCCCAGGGGGCATCCCCCCCTACGAGCGGTACTTC
-	TRBV19	-	TRBJ2-2	CASRIQGSVTGELFF	TGTGCCAGCCGGATCCAGGGGAGCGTCACCGGGGAGCTGTTTTTT
-	TRBV18	-	TRBJ1-2	CASSPEAAAYGYTF	TGTGCCAGCTCACCAGAAGCGGCCGCTTATGGCTACACCTTC
-	TRBV7-2	-	TRBJ2-3	CASSLAGGATDTQYF	TGTGCCAGCAGCTTAGCGGGGGGGGCCACAGATACGCAGTATTTT
few	TRBV18	-	TRBJ2-2	CASSPQIPGNTGELFF	TGTGCCAGCTCACCACAAATCCCCGGAAACACCGGGGAGCTGTTTTTT
-	TRBV9	TRBD1	TRBJ1-2	CASSADPGQNYGYTF	TGTGCCAGCAGCGCCGACCCGGGACAGAACTATGGCTACACCTTC
-	TRBV2	TRBD2	TRBJ2-3	CASRPPGLAGDIDTQYF	TGTGCCAGCAGACCGCCGGGACTAGCGGGGGATATAGATACGCAGTATTTT
-	TRBV6-2/TRBV6-3	-	TRBJ1-1	CASSRTGNWGENTEAFF	TGTGCCAGCAGCCGTACAGGGAATTGGGGAGAGAACACTGAAGCTTTCTTT
-	TRBV19	TRBD2	TRBJ2-1	CASSRTSGMTSYNEQFF	TGTGCCAGTAGTAGGACTAGCGGGATGACCTCCTACAATGAGCAGTTCTTC
-	TRBV5-1	TRBD2	TRBJ2-3	CASRTGGAGADTQYF	TGCGCCAGCAGGACCGGGGGGGCTGGTGCAGATACGCAGTATTTT
-	TRBV27	-	TRBJ1-4	CASSLSRVGRSVSKLFF	TGTGCCAGCAGTTTAAGTCGTGTGGGACGGAGTGTTTCGAAACTGTTTTTT
-	TRBV4-3	-	TRBJ1-4	CASSQDGPGWRVNEKLFF	TGCGCCAGCAGCCAAGATGGCCCAGGGTGGCGCGTTAATGAAAAACTGTTTTTT
-	TRBV7-3	-	TRBJ1-1	CASSKTGNTEAFF	TGTGCCAGCAGCAAGACAGGGAACACTGAAGCTTTCTTT
-	TRBV19	TRBD1	TRBJ1-1	CASSTLGQGPKWNTEAFF	TGTGCCAGTAGTACTCTGGGACAGGGGCCTAAGTGGAACACTGAAGCTTTCTTT
-	TRBV6-6	-	TRBJ2-5	CASSYALMGTQYF	TGTGCCAGCAGTTACGCGCTTATGGGCACCCAGTACTTC
-	TRBV19	TRBD1	TRBJ1-5	CASSPGQKNQPQHF	TGTGCCAGTAGCCCGGGACAGAAAAATCAGCCCCAGCATTTT
-	TRBV7-2	-	TRBJ2-7	CASSLHLGVSSYEQYF	TGTGCCAGCAGCCTCCACCTCGGGGTGAGCTCCTACGAGCAGTACTTC
-	TRBV2	TRBD1	TRBJ1-5	CASSRGGMSNQPQHF	TGTGCCAGCAGCCGAGGGGGCATGAGCAATCAGCCCCAGCATTTT
-	TRBV6-1	-	TRBJ2-1	CASSEARTGGFF	TGTGCCAGCAGTGAAGCGAGGACTGGAGGCTTCTTC
-	TRBV3-1/TRBV3-2	TRBD1	TRBJ1-2	CASSQRDRERNGYTF	TGTGCCAGCAGCCAACGTGACAGGGAGCGCAATGGCTACACCTTC
-	TRBV6-6	TRBD2	TRBJ2-1	CASSPLKPGLAGGRNNEQFF	TGTGCCAGCAGTCCTCTAAAACCGGGACTAGCGGGGGGAAGGAACAATGAGCAGTTCTTC
-	TRBV30	-	TRBJ1-1	CAWSVVRQGDEAFF	TGTGCCTGGAGCGTCGTTCGTCAGGGCGATGAAGCTTTCTTT
-	TRBV5-4	TRBD1	TRBJ2-5	CASSIQGAQETQYF	TGTGCCAGCAGCATACAGGGGGCCCAAGAGACCCAGTACTTC
-	TRBV9	-	TRBJ2-5	CASSGRGASLSSETQYF	TGTGCCAGCAGCGGGCGAGGGGCTAGCCTTTCGAGTGAGACCCAGTACTTC
-	TRBV10-3	-	TRBJ2-1	CAISPTADEQFF	TGTGCCATCAGCCCGACTGCGGATGAGCAGTTCTTC
-	TRBV29-1	TRBD1	TRBJ1-1	CSARQGVGTEAFF	TGCAGCGCCCGCCAGGGGGTAGGCACTGAAGCTTTCTTT
-	TRBV19	TRBD1	TRBJ2-3	CASSMGQGATDTQYF	TGTGCCAGTAGTATGGGACAGGGGGCCACAGATACGCAGTATTTT
-	TRBV19	-	TRBJ2-1	CASSENRASNEQFF	TGTGCCAGTAGTGAGAACCGGGCCAGCAATGAGCAGTTCTTC
-	TRBV18	-	TRBJ2-7	CASSPPVPYEQYF	TGTGCCAGCTCACCACCAGTCCCCTACGAGCAGTACTTC
once	TRBV4-3	TRBD1	TRBJ1-5	CASSQTGGADQPQHF	TGCGCCAGCAGCCAAACAGGGGGCGCGGATCAGCCCCAGCATTTT
once	TRBV2	-	TRBJ1-1	CASSEGQGEAFF	TGTGCCAGCAGTGAAGGTCAGGGGGAAGCTTTCTTT
-	TRBV5-6	TRBD1	TRBJ2-2	CASSLVDRGSTGELFF	TGTGCCAGCAGCTTGGTGGACAGGGGAAGCACCGGGGAGCTGTTTTTT
-	TRBV6-1	-	TRBJ1-5	CASSEAAGTSNQPQHF	TGTGCCAGCAGTGAAGCGGCAGGCACTAGCAATCAGCCCCAGCATTTT
-	TRBV19	-	TRBJ2-1	CASSIYRLQQFF	TGTGCCAGTAGTATCTACAGGCTCCAGCAGTTCTTC
-	TRBV2	TRBD1	TRBJ1-2	CATAEGQVITNYGYTF	TGTGCCACCGCTGAGGGACAGGTGATTACTAACTATGGCTACACCTTC
-	TRBV27	-	TRBJ1-1	CASSFQGRKNTEAFF	TGTGCCAGCAGTTTCCAGGGGCGGAAGAACACTGAAGCTTTCTTT
few	TRBV12-2	-	TRBJ2-1	CASRFTGTSSYNEQFF	TGTGCAAGTCGCTTCACCGGGACTAGCTCCTACAATGAGCAGTTCTTC
-	TRBV5-1	TRBD1	TRBJ1-6	CASAGGQNSPLHF	TGCGCCAGCGCAGGGGGGCAGAATTCACCCCTCCACTTT